This T cell receptor beta chain is from a study of blood T cell repertoires in COVID-19. Across the whole study: Spain, Italy and the United States supplied samples that represented acute and convalescent COVID-19. From T cells, B-cell-depleted T cells, or PBMCs came the material, which was cDNA or gDNA.

In the authors' workflow: Amplification with reference gene primers provided the estimates of nucleated cell counts. Libraries were prepared by immunoSEQ multiplex PCR; TCRdb keeps only in-frame clonotypes and omits some of them. D and trimming were read from the DNA, whereas the V and J calls and clone size are those reported in that table. The repertoire holds hundreds of thousands of clones, around 89% seen once, with 0.2% to 0.3% in the top ten. This clone was detected only once. The CDR3 is 20 amino acids. The V gene lost 3 bases and the J gene lost 3 bases, with 30 bases spanning the gap. Germline CDR1 reads SGDLS; CDR2 reads YYNGEE.

Sequencing used peripheral blood. The chain employs TRBV9 and TRBJ1-2, with D hard to call. This TCR was sampled from a young woman with acute or convalescent COVID-19. The chain's CDR3 is CASSAHTMQKFGGKDYGYTF. Here the CDR3 DNA reads TGTGCCAGCAGCGCACACACCATGCAGAAGTTCGGAGGGAAAGACTATGGCTACACCTTC.